In this sample, the clone carrying this T cell receptor beta chain turned up a few times. No antigen is known for it. The CDR3 consists of 15 residues. With 2 bases removed from V and 7 bases from J, the gap between germline ends came to 17 bases. CDR1 is KGHSH and CDR2 is LQKENI in the germline V gene. This entry belongs to a study of blood T cells in healthy people across ages. Study results and caveats: More naive CD4+ cells and higher diversity were found in long-lived than in aged donors.

Next came a second PCR, run for 7 to 11 cycles, which used a sample-barcoded 5' primer along with a J-beta primer mix. TCRdb independently ran MiXCR on the 5' RACE reads; one entry per CDR3 protein. The sample shows fewer than 1.5 million distinct CDR3 sequences, around two fifths of them seen only once. The sequence was obtained from a woman between 18 and 29 years old in good health. This sequence joins TRBV18 and TRBJ1-2, with unresolved D. Sequences were obtained from blood. The CDR3 sequence: CASSPNRVAVSGYTF. CDR3 coding DNA: TGTGCCAGCTCACCAAATCGGGTGGCAGTGAGTGGCTACACCTTC.